This entry describes one T cell receptor (beta chain). Cohort assignment relied on participant-reported clinical history. Cohort 3 recovered donors had two negative PCRs, clearance, or symptom resolution. The data originate from a study of blood T cell repertoires in COVID-19. Per the authors' pipeline: Reference gene primer amplification gave estimated nucleated cell counts. Only in-frame clones appear in the TCRdb table, and some are missing; sequencing was by immunoSEQ multiplex PCR. V and J calls and clone size are as listed in that table; D and trimming were resolved from the DNA. The table records a few hundred thousand clones, around 88% of them present only once. Germline V gene data show CDR1 as DFQATT and CDR2 as SNEGSKA (reference sequence). V shed 3 bases, J shed 8 bases, and the junction held 10 bases outside the gene matches. CDR3 length: 15 residues.

The rearrangement uses TRBV20-1 and TRBJ2-2, with 9 bases lining up with TRBD1. This sequence was found in a woman aged 25-40 years who had recovered from COVID-19. The sequenced material came from PBMCs or T cells enriched from blood (not recorded which). CDR3 region: CSASAAGTGKGELFF. The CDR3 region has the DNA TGCAGTGCTAGTGCCGCCGGGACAGGGAAAGGGGAGCTGTTTTTT.